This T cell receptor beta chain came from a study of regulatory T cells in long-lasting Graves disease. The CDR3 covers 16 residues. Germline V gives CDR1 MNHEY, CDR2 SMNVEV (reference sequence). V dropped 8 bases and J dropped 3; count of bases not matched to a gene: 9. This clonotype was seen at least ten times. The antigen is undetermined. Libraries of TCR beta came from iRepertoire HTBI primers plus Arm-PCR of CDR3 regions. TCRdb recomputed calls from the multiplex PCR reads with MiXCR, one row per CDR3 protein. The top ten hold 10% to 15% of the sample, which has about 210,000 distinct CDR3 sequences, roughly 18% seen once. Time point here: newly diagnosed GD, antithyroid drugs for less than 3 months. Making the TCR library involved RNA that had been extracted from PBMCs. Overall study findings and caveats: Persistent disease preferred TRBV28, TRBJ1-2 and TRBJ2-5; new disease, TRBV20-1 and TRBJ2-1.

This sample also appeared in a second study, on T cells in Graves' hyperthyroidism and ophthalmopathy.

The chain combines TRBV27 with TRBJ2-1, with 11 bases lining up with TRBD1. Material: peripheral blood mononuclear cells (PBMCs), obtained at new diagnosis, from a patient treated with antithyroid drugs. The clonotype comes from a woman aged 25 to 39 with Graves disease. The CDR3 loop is CASEPLGQGVYNEQFF. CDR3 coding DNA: TGTGCCAGCGAACCGCTGGGACAGGGGGTCTACAATGAGCAGTTCTTC.